This is a list of T cell receptor beta chains from one sample in a study of blood T cell repertoires in COVID-19. Some clones are missing from TCRdb's copy, which holds only in-frame ones; the method was immunoSEQ multiplex PCR. The data contain hundreds of thousands of clones, approximately 91% of them seen just once; the ten biggest clones take up more than 5.5%. The sample consisted of peripheral blood. These receptors came from a woman between 70 and 85 years old with COVID-19, enrolled during active disease. Each CDR3 is given with its conserved first and last residue. D genes are given only for firm matches. Not all rows give a size; the values are once, few, many and, for expanded clones, a class.

CDR3 DNA,CDR3 protein,J gene,D gene,clone size,V gene
TGTGCCAGCAGCTTACGGGGGGGCGCAATGGATGGCTACACCTTC,CASSLRGGAMDGYTF,TRBJ1-2,.,.,TRBV13
TGTGCCAGCAGCCAAGTGGGGACAGATGAAAAACTGTTTTTT,CASSQVGTDEKLFF,TRBJ1-4,TRBD1,.,TRBV4-2
TGCAGCGTGGGTAGCGGGGTATACGAGCAGTACTTC,CSVGSGVYEQYF,TRBJ2-7,TRBD2,.,TRBV29-1
TGTGCCAGCAGCGGGACAGGGGGCTTCTTCACAGATACGCAGTATTTT,CASSGTGGFFTDTQYF,TRBJ2-3,TRBD1,.,TRBV6-4
TGTGCCAGTAGTATCGGGACAGGGGGCTTCGGGTACACTGAAGCTTTCTTT,CASSIGTGGFGYTEAFF,TRBJ1-1,TRBD1,.,TRBV19
TGTGCCAGCAGCCCCCAGGGGACTGAAGCTTTCTTT,CASSPQGTEAFF,TRBJ1-1,.,.,TRBV5-6
TGTGCCAGCAGCCAAGATCCCGCGAGTCAGCCCCAGCATTTT,CASSQDPASQPQHF,TRBJ1-5,.,few,TRBV4-2
TGTGCCAGCAGCACAGCGAGCGGGGGGGCAAGGGAGCAGTTCTTC,CASSTASGGAREQFF,TRBJ2-1,TRBD2,.,TRBV13
TGTGCCAGCTCTCGAGACAGGGGATTGGGCCACGAGCAGTACTTC,CASSRDRGLGHEQYF,TRBJ2-7,TRBD1,.,TRBV5-6
TGCGCCAGTACCCGGGACATCCCCACAGATACGCAGTATTTT,CASTRDIPTDTQYF,TRBJ2-3,.,.,TRBV5-1
TGCGCCAGCAGCTTGAGGAGTGCTGCGAACACCGGGGAGCTGTTTTTT,CASSLRSAANTGELFF,TRBJ2-2,.,.,TRBV5-1
TGTGCCACCGTTCGACAGGGTATAGAAGCTTTCTTT,CATVRQGIEAFF,TRBJ1-1,TRBD1,.,TRBV27
TGCGCCAGCAGAGTTACAGGGAACACTGAAGCTTTCTTT,CASRVTGNTEAFF,TRBJ1-1,.,once,TRBV5-1
TGTGCCAGCAGTTTAGCCCCCCAGGGTTATTATGGCTACACCTTC,CASSLAPQGYYGYTF,TRBJ1-2,.,.,TRBV27
TGTGCCTGGAGCACCGGGACTAGCGGGGGGGCCGGGCAGTTCTTC,CAWSTGTSGGAGQFF,TRBJ2-1,TRBD2,.,TRBV30
TGTGCCAGCAGCTTAGAAGGACTAGCGGGAGTGGATACGCAGTATTTT,CASSLEGLAGVDTQYF,TRBJ2-3,TRBD2,.,TRBV13
TGTGCCAGCAGTTCAAGCTACAGGGAAACTGGAAACACCATATATTTT,CASSSSYRETGNTIYF,TRBJ1-3,.,.,TRBV28
TGTGCCAGCAGCCTTCCTGGGACAGGGGTCGAGCAGTACTTC,CASSLPGTGVEQYF,TRBJ2-7,TRBD1,.,TRBV14
TGTGCCAGCAGCCAAGCGCAGGGTTATCAGCCCCAGCATTTT,CASSQAQGYQPQHF,TRBJ1-5,.,.,TRBV3-1/TRBV3-2
TGTGCCAGCAGCTTAGATCGGGCGCGGGGTAGGGCGAACACTGAAGCTTTCTTT,CASSLDRARGRANTEAFF,TRBJ1-1,.,.,TRBV7-9
TGTGCCACGCGGACTGGTAATCAGCCCCAGCATTTT,CATRTGNQPQHF,TRBJ1-5,.,.,TRBV6-5
TGCGCCAGCAGTCACCCAGGACAGGCCCTCTATGGCTACACCTTC,CASSHPGQALYGYTF,TRBJ1-2,TRBD1,few,TRBV23-1
TGTGCCAGCAGCCCACCCGACGACAGGTTAGGCTCCAGCGAGCAGTACTTC,CASSPPDDRLGSSEQYF,TRBJ2-7,.,.,TRBV5-5
TGTGCCAGCAGGAACAGGGGGGCCGGGGAGACCCAGTACTTC,CASRNRGAGETQYF,TRBJ2-5,TRBD1,.,TRBV2
TGTGCCAGTAGCAATAGCAATCAGCCCCAGCATTTT,CASSNSNQPQHF,TRBJ1-5,.,.,TRBV19
TGTGCCAGCTCCATACAGGGAGGGCAAGCTTTCTTT,CASSIQGGQAFF,TRBJ1-1,.,.,TRBV18
TGTGCCAGCAGCCCGAGGTTGGAACCGTCCAATGAGCAGTTCTTC,CASSPRLEPSNEQFF,TRBJ2-1,.,few,TRBV3-1/TRBV3-2
TGTGCCAGCACCTGGGACTTCCTCACTGAAGCTTTCTTT,CASTWDFLTEAFF,TRBJ1-1,.,.,TRBV12-3/TRBV12-4
TGTGCCAGCAGGAGAGGGACAGGGCATAATTCACCCCTCCACTTT,CASRRGTGHNSPLHF,TRBJ1-6,TRBD1,.,TRBV6-5